This TCR beta chain was identified during a study of human T cells and chemical hapten exposure. General study results and limits: Alopecia affecting every donor means their immune response may not match healthy people's.

The time point denotes: pre-sensitization, week 0. The treatment was: therapeutic diphenylcyclopropenone sensitization with weekly scalp DPC. Donors were 18 to 70-year-old alopecia patients suitable for DPC. Looked up from germline, CDR1 is SEHNR and CDR2 is FQNEAQ (reference sequence). The CDR3 sequence is 14 residues long. The V gene lost 5 bases and the J gene lost 4 bases, with 12 bases spanning the gap. This clonotype has at least ten counts. Its antigen is unknown. TCRdb processed the RACE reads anew with MiXCR; each CDR3 protein has one entry. The data show roughly 260,000 distinct CDR3 sequences, around 9.3% seen once.

J is TRBJ1-5 and V is TRBV7-9, with D maybe TRBD1 (6 bases). The receptor was derived from a woman aged 40 to 50 with alopecia areata. Some clones in this sample may be carry-over from other donors' samples. This sample comprised whole blood, obtained in connection with sensitization to the hapten diphenylcyclopropenone (DPC). CDR3 sequence reads: CASSPGQFNQPQHF. The CDR3 region has the DNA TGTGCCAGCAGCCCCGGACAGTTTAATCAGCCCCAGCATTTT.